The 21 T cell receptor beta chains given below trace back to one sample, sequenced in a study of blood T cell repertoires in COVID-19. Assay: immunoSEQ multiplex PCR; the TCRdb copy retains only in-frame clones and omits some. In the table there are more than 100,000 clones, over 85% of which are singletons. Sequencing input: peripheral blood. These receptor sequences come from a woman at least 80 years old in a cohort sampled during active COVID-19.

This rearrangement joins TRBV10-3 to TRBJ2-7; TRBD1 matches at 7 bases. The germline gives CDR1 ENHRY, CDR2 SYGVKD. Trimming removed 3 bases from V and 0 bases from J; junction bases left unmatched: 5. The CDR3 consists of 15 residues. This CDR3 reads CAISDPGQSSYEQYF. The CDR3 nucleotides are TGTGCCATCAGTGACCCGGGACAGAGCTCCTACGAGCAGTACTTC.

This chain joins TRBV21-1 and TRBJ1-1; no DNA check was done on the table's D call, TRBD1. TRBV21-1 has pseudogene status. The CDR3 has 13 amino acids. DNA for the CDR3: TGTGCCAGCAGCAAAGTCCAGGGCACTGAAGCTTTCTTT. Translated: CASSKVQGTEAFF.

The rearrangement joins TRBV30 to TRBJ2-1, with 9 positions matching TRBD1. CDR1 is GTSNPN, CDR2 SVGIG, per germline (reference sequence). The CDR3 has 13 amino acids. Trimming cost V 1 base and J 15 bases; bases outside gene matches: 10. As DNA, the CDR3 is TGTGCCTGGAGTGCAATCCCGGGACAGGGTCGGTTCTTC. As protein: CAWSAIPGQGRFF.

With respect to this clone: The same CDR3 is also encoded by other DNA sequences in this sample. The chain has TRBV10-3 and TRBJ2-1, with 7 bases that match TRBD2. The CDR3 runs 14 residues. The V gene's germline CDR1 is ENHRY and CDR2 SYGVKD. With V trimmed by 8 bases and J by 5 bases, 9 bases remained unmatched. The CDR3 bases are TGTGCCATCTACGGCCCCAGCGGGGACAATGAGCAGTTCTTC. Protein sequence: CAIYGPSGDNEQFF.

This chain links TRBV27 with TRBJ2-1; 15 nucleotides agree with TRBD2. CDR3 size: 18 residues. With V trimmed by 4 bases and J by 5 bases, 9 bases remained unmatched. CDR1 and CDR2 (germline): MNHEY, SMNVEV (reference sequence). CDR3 region: CASSYRLGLAGGNNEQFF. CDR3 DNA: TGTGCCAGCAGTTATCGGTTAGGACTAGCGGGGGGGAACAATGAGCAGTTCTTC.

The chain employs TRBV4-1 and TRBJ2-2; 8 bases agree with TRBD1. The CDR3 is 16 amino acids. V was clipped by 2 bases and J by 5 bases; unmatched bases: 7. Germline V gives CDR1 MGHRA, CDR2 YSYEKL. CDR3 amino acids: CASSQQGARITGELFF. The DNA of the CDR3 is TGCGCCAGCAGCCAACAGGGGGCGCGTATTACCGGGGAGCTGTTTTTT.

V usage is TRBV7-9 and J usage is TRBJ2-5; possible D gene TRBD1, 5 bases. This CDR3 region has 16 residues. Germline CDR1 is SEHNR and CDR2 is FQNEAQ (reference sequence). Deletions cut 4 bases from V and 7 bases from J, with 22 bases between. The CDR3 coding sequence is TGTGCCAGCAGCTCCAAACCCTCTACAGGACCGGGGACCCAGTACTTC. Amino acid sequence: CASSSKPSTGPGTQYF.

This chain connects TRBV5-4 to TRBJ2-5; 7 bases are shared with TRBD2. The CDR3 loop spans 14 amino acids. Germline V lookup: CDR1 SGHNT, CDR2 YYREEE (reference sequence). With 4 bases clipped from V and 5 bases from J, the junction kept 8 bases outside the gene matches. The CDR3 protein is CASSPVQAGETQYF. CDR3 bases: TGTGCCAGCAGCCCGGTCCAAGCGGGGGAGACCCAGTACTTC.

This chain connects TRBV6-5 to TRBJ1-2; TRBD1 agrees at 8 bases. V shed 6 bases and J 5 bases; nucleotides not matched to a gene: 5. Germline V gene sequence: CDR1 MNHEY, CDR2 SVGAGI. The CDR3 is 13 amino acids. The CDR3 sequence: CASRAGGSYGYTF. The CDR3 DNA sequence: TGTGCCAGCAGGGCAGGGGGCTCTTATGGCTACACCTTC.

The chain employs TRBV6-5 and TRBJ1-2, with 8 positions matching TRBD1. Trimming removed 4 bases from V and 1 base from J; junction bases left unmatched: 5. Germline CDR1 is MNHEY and CDR2 is SVGAGI. The CDR3 is 15 amino acids. The CDR3 DNA reads TGTGCCAGCAGTTTTACGACAGGGGTTAACTATGGCTACACCTTC. Translating gives CASSFTTGVNYGYTF.

This chain connects TRBV28 to TRBJ2-7; the match to TRBD1 covers 9 bases. CDR3 length equals 14 residues. V lost 7 bases, J lost 2 bases, and 6 bases stayed unmatched. Germline V gene sequence: CDR1 MDHEN, CDR2 SYDVKM. For the CDR3, the DNA is TGTGCCAGCACCCCGACAGGGGGAGCCTACGAGCAGTACTTC. It translates to CASTPTGGAYEQYF. Combining the CDR3 with reference TRBV28 and TRBJ2-7 gives the whole variable domain DVKVTQSSRYLVKRTGEKVFLECVQDMDHENMFWYRQDPGLGLRLIYFSYDVKMKEKGDIPEGYSVSREKKERFSLILESASTNQTSMYLCASTPTGGAYEQYFGPGTRLTVT.

The genes are TRBV5-1 and TRBJ1-2; D is possibly TRBD1 (5 bases). The CDR3 has 14 amino acids. V lost 5 bases and J lost 4, with 15 bases in between. Germline CDR1 and CDR2: SGHRS and YFSETQ. The CDR3 region is CASRGTSDSYGYTF. In DNA form, the CDR3 reads TGCGCCAGCAGGGGCACCTCAGACAGCTATGGCTACACCTTC.

The chain recombines TRBV19 with TRBJ1-1; D might be TRBD1 (5 bases). Germline V CDR1 and CDR2: LNHDA, SQIVND (reference sequence). The CDR3 runs 13 residues. The CDR3 bases are TGTGTCACGAGAAGTCAGGGAAAGGGTGAAGCTTTCTTT. Its protein is CVTRSQGKGEAFF.

CDR3 DNA: TGTGCCAGCAGTCACCAGGGTTACTACGAGCAGTACTTC. Protein product: CASSHQGYYEQYF. The rearrangement links TRBV27 to TRBJ2-7, with D tentatively TRBD1 (5 bases). Germline CDR1 is MNHEY and CDR2 is SMNVEV (reference sequence). CDR3 length equals 13 residues. V was clipped by 5 bases and J by 3 bases, with 11 bases between them.

The gene calls are TRBV24-1 and TRBJ2-1, with a tentative D call TRBD1 (6 bases). The CDR3 is made up of 16 amino acids. V lost 4 bases and J 0 bases, leaving 12 bases between the germline ends. The germline V gene has CDR1 KGHDR and CDR2 SFDVKD. CDR3 sequence: CATSDPRGGSYNEQFF. The CDR3 DNA sequence: TGTGCCACCAGTGACCCTAGAGGGGGCTCCTACAATGAGCAGTTCTTC.

The chain uses TRBV6-2 or TRBV6-3 and TRBJ1-5, with D uncertain. The CDR3 is 14 residues long. Germline V lookup: CDR1 MNHEY, CDR2 SVGEGT. Trimming took 4 bases from V and 0 from J, leaving 7 bases between them. CDR3 residues: CASSSGNSNQPQHF. CDR3 nucleotides: TGTGCCAGCAGTTCGGGAAATAGCAATCAGCCCCAGCATTTT.

J is TRBJ2-1 and V is TRBV5-8; a weak D match, TRBD1 (7 bases). Germline V gene lookup returns CDR1 SGHTS and CDR2 YDEGEE. This CDR3 has 16 residues. V was pared by 4 bases and J by 0 bases, with 14 bases between. The chain's CDR3 is CASSPAQGGSYNEQFF. Here the CDR3 DNA reads TGTGCCAGCAGCCCGGCCCAGGGGGGCTCCTACAATGAGCAGTTCTTC.

The chain employs TRBV6-5 and TRBJ2-7; possible D gene TRBD1, 5 bases. V gave up 7 bases and J gave up 3 bases, with 10 bases separating them. Germline CDR1 MNHEY, CDR2 SVGAGI. The CDR3 covers 12 residues. The CDR3 region has the DNA TGTGCCAGCATTTTTGACAGCTACGAGCAGTACTTC. Amino acids: CASIFDSYEQYF.

The J gene is TRBJ2-3, the V gene TRBV3-1 (or the pseudogene TRBV3-2); 13 positions match TRBD2. The length of the CDR3 is 17 residues. The germline V gene encodes CDR1 LGHDT and CDR2 YNNKEL (reference sequence). Unmatched junction bases numbered 8, after V lost 4 bases and J lost 4 bases. This CDR3 reads CASSPRTSGRAPDTQYF. In DNA, the CDR3 is TGTGCCAGCAGCCCCCGTACTAGCGGGAGGGCCCCAGATACGCAGTATTTT.

The V call is TRBV11-3, the J call TRBJ2-2; 8 bases line up with TRBD1. The CDR3 totals 17 residues. From germline, CDR1 is SGHNT and CDR2 YENEEA. Trimming cost V 3 bases and J 5 bases; bases outside gene matches: 11. DNA for the CDR3: TGTGCCAGCAGCTTGGGCGGGACAGGCCCCTGGACCGGGGAGCTGTTTTTT. This gives the protein CASSLGGTGPWTGELFF.

The sample holds one count of this clone. The V and J genes are TRBV19 and TRBJ2-7; D gene ambiguous. V was clipped by 9 bases and J by 3 bases, with 18 bases between them. The CDR3 is 14 amino acids. CDR1 LNHDA and CDR2 SQIVND come from the germline V gene (reference sequence). CDR3 nucleotides: TGTGCCAGCCAACCTTCATCCGGAGTCTACGAGCAGTACTTC. Residues: CASQPSSGVYEQYF.